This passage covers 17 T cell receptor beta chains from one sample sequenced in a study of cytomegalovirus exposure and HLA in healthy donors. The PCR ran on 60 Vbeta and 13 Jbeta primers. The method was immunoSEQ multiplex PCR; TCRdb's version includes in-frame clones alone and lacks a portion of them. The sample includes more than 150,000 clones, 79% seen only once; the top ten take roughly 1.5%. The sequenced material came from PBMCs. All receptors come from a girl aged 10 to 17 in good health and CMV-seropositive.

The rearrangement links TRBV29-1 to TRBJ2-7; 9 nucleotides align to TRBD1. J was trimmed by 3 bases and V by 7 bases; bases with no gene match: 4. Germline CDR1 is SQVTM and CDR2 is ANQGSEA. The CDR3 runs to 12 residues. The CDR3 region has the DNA TGCAGCGCACAGGGGGCGGACTACGAGCAGTACTTC. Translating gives CSAQGADYEQYF.

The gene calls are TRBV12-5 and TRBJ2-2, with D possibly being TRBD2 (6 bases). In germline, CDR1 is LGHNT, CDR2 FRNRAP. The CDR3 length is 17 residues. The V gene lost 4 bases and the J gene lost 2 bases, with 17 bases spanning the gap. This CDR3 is CASGSPGTGLNTGELFF. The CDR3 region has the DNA TGTGCTAGTGGTTCACCCGGAACAGGACTAAACACCGGGGAGCTGTTTTTT.

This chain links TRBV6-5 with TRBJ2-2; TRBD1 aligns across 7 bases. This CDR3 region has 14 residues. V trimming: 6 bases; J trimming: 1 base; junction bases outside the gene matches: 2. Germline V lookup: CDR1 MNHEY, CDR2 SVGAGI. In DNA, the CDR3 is TGTGCCAGCAGGGGACAGATGAACACCGGGGAGCTGTTTTTT. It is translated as CASRGQMNTGELFF.

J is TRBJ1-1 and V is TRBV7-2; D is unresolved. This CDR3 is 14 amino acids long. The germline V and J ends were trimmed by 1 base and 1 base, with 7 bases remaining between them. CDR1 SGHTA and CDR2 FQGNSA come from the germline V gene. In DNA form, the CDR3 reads TGTGCCAGCAGCTTAGGTGTCGGGAACACTGAAGCTTTCTTT. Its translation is CASSLGVGNTEAFF.

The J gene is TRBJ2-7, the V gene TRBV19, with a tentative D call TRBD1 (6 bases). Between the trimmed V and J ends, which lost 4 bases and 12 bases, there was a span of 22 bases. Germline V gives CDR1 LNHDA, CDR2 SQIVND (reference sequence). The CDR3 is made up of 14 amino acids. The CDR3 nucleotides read TGTGCCAGTAGTACCCAACAGGGCGGAGGAATACTGTACTTC. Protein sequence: CASSTQQGGGILYF.

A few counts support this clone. The DNA for the CDR3 is TGTGCCAGCAGTTACACCCTCCCTGTTGAGGACTACACCTTC. Translation gives CASSYTLPVEDYTF. The chain recombines TRBV6-5 with TRBJ1-2; unclear D gene. The CDR3 contains 14 residues. Trimming removed 2 bases at V and 10 bases at J, with 17 bases between. Germline CDR1 is MNHEY and CDR2 is SVGAGI.

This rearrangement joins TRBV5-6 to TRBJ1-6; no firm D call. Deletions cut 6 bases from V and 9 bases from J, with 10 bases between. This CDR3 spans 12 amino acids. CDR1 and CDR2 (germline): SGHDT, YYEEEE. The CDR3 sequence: CASNAGVSPLHF. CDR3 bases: TGTGCCAGCAACGCCGGGGTTTCACCCCTCCACTTT.

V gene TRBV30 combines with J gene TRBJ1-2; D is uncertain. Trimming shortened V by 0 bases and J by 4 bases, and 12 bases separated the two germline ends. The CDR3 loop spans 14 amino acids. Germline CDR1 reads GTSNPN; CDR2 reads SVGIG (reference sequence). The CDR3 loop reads CAWSVVAAGYGYTF. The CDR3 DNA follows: TGTGCCTGGAGTGTAGTCGCGGCGGGCTATGGCTACACCTTC.

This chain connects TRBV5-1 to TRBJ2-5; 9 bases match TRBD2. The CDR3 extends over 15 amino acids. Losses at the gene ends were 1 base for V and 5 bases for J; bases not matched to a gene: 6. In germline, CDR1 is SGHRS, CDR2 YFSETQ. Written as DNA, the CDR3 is TGCGCCAGCAGCTTGTTAGCGGGGGCCGAGGAGACCCAGTACTTC. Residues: CASSLLAGAEETQYF. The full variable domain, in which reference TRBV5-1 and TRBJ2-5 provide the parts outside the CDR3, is KAGVTQTPRYLIKTRGQQVTLSCSPISGHRSVSWYQQTPGQGLQFLFEYFSETQRNKGNFPGRFSGRQFSNSRSEMNVSTLELGDSALYLCASSLLAGAEETQYFGPGTRLLVL.

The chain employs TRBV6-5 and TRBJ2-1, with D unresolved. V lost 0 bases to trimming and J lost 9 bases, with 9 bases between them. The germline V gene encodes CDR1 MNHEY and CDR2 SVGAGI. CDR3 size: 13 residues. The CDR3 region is CASSYSKSVEQFF. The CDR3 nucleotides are TGTGCCAGCAGTTACTCGAAATCGGTTGAGCAGTTCTTC.

The CDR3 DNA follows: TGTGCCAGCAGCGACAGGAACGAGCAGTACTTC. Translated: CASSDRNEQYF. The chain uses TRBV6-1 and TRBJ2-7; weak D call: TRBD1 (6 bases). This CDR3 comprises 11 residues. Germline CDR1 reads MNHNS; CDR2 reads SASEGT. The V end lost 6 bases, the J end lost 5 bases, and 8 bases lay between the germline ends.

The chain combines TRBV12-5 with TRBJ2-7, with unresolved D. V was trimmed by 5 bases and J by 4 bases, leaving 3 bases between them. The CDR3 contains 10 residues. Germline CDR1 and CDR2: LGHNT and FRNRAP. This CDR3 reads CASGQYEQYF. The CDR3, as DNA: TGTGCTAGTGGTCAGTACGAGCAGTACTTC.

The CDR3 DNA reads TGTGCCAGCAGTTCCCTCAATGAGCAGTTCTTC. It is translated as CASSSLNEQFF. The rearrangement uses TRBV6-5 and TRBJ2-1, with D unclear. This CDR3 has 11 amino acids. V was shortened by 4 bases and J by 6 bases, with 4 bases between the two germline ends. Germline lookup yields CDR1 MNHEY and CDR2 SVGAGI.

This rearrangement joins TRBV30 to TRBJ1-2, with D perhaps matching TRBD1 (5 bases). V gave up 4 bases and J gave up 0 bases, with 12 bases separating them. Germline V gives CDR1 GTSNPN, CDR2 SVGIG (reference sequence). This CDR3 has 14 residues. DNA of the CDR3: TGTGCCTGGACTCGAGAGACAGCTAACTATGGCTACACCTTC. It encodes CAWTRETANYGYTF.

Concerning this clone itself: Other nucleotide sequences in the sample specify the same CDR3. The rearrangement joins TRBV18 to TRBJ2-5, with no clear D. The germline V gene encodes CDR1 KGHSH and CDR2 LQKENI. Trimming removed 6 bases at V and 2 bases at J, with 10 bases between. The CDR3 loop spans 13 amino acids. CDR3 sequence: CASSPDTQETQYF. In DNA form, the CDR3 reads TGTGCCAGCTCGCCCGACACTCAAGAGACCCAGTACTTC.

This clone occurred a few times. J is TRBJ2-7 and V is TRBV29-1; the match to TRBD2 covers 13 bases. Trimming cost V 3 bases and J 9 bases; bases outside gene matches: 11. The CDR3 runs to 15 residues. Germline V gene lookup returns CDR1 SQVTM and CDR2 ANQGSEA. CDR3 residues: CSVEGSGTSGDRQYF. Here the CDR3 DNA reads TGCAGCGTTGAGGGCTCCGGGACTAGCGGGGATAGGCAGTACTTC.

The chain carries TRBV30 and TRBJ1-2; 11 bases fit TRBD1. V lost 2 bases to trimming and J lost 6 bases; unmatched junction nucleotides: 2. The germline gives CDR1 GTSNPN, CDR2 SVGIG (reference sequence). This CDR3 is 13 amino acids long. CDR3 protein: CAWSKGQGDGYTF. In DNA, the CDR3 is TGTGCCTGGAGTAAGGGACAGGGGGATGGCTACACCTTC.